This entry describes one TCR beta chain. These data belong to a study of T cells in narcolepsy. The method was immunoSEQ multiplex PCR; TCRdb's version includes in-frame clones alone and lacks a portion of them. The sample includes about 32,000 clones, around 86% of them seen just once. Germline CDR1 and CDR2: MDHEN and SYDVKM. Trimming removed 6 bases from V and 2 bases from J; junction bases left unmatched: 11. This CDR3 has 16 amino acids. The receptor was isolated from a human donor in good health. This chain connects TRBV28 to TRBJ2-5; 8 positions match TRBD1. The sample consisted of memory (CD45RA-) CD4+ T cells from blood. The CDR3 DNA sequence: TGTGCCAGCAGCCCACCCCGACAGGGGAAGCAAGAGACCCAGTACTTC. Amino acids: CASSPPRQGKQETQYF.